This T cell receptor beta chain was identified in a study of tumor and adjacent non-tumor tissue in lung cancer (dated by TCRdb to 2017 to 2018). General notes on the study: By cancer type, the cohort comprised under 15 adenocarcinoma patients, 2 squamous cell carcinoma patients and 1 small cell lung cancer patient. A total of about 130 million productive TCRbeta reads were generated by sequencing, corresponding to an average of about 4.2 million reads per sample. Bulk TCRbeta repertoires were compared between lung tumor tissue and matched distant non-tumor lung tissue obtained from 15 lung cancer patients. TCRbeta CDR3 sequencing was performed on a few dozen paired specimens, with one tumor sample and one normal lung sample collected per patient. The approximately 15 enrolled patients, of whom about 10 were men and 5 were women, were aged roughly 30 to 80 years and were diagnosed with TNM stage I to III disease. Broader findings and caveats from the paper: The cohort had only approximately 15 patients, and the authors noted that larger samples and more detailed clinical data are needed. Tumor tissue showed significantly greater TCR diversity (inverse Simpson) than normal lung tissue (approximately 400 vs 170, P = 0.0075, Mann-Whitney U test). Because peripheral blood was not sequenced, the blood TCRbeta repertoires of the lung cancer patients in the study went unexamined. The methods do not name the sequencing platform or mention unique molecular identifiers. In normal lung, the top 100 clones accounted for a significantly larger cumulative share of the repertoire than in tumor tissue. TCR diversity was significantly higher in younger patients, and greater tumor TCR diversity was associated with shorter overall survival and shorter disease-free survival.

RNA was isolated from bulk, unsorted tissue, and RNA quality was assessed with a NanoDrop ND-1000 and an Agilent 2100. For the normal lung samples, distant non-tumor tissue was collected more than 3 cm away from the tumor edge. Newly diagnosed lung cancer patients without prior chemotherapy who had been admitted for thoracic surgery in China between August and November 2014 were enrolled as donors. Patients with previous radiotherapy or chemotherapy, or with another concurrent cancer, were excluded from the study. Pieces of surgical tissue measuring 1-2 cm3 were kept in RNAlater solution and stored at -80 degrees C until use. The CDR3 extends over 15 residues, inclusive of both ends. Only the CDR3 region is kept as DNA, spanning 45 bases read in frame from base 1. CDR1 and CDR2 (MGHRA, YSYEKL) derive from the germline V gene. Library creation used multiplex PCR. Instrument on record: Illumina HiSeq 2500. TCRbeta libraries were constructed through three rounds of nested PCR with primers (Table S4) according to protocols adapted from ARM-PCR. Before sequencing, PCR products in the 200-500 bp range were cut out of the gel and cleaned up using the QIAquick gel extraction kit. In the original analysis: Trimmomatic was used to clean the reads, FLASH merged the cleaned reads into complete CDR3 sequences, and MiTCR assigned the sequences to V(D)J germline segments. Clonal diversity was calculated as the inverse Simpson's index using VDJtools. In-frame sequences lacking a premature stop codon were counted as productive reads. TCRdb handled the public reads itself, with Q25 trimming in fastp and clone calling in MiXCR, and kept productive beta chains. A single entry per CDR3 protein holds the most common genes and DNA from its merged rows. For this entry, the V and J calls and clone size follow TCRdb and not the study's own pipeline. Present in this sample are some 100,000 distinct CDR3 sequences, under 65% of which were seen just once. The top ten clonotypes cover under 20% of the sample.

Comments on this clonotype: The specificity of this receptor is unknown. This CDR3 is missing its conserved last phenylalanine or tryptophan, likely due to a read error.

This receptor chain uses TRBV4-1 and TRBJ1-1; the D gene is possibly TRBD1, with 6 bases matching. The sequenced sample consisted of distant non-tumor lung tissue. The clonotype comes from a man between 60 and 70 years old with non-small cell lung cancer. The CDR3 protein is CASSHKDSPNIEAFL. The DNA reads TGCGCCAGCAGCCACAAGGACAGTCCCAACATTGAAGCTTTCCTT.